These 14 T cell receptor beta chains share one sample of origin, sequenced in a study of post-analysis software for immune sequencing data. Study results and limitations: Patients had higher frequencies than controls of roughly 5 TRBV segments, including TRBV5-6, TRBV5-1 and TRBV20-1.

No cognate antigen is known for these TCRs. Tagging with unique molecular identifiers was a feature of the TCR beta cDNA libraries. Each CDR3 protein is one row after TCRdb ran MiXCR on the PCR reads. The data contain roughly 870,000 distinct CDR3 sequences, around 53% of them singletons. Sequences were obtained from blood. The receptors were gathered from a girl aged 10 to 17 with multiple sclerosis.

As DNA, the CDR3 is TGTGCCAGCAGCTACCAGGGGTCTTGGACTGAAGCTTTCTTT. This encodes CASSYQGSWTEAFF. The genes are TRBV5-5 and TRBJ1-1; D possibly corresponds to TRBD1 (6 bases). The germline V and J ends were trimmed by 3 bases and 5 bases, with 14 bases remaining between them. The CDR3 is made up of 14 amino acids. CDR1 SGHKS and CDR2 YYEKEE come from the germline V gene (reference sequence).

This chain uses TRBV13 with TRBJ2-3; TRBD2 matches at 10 bases. V trimming: 3 bases; J trimming: 4 bases; junction bases outside the gene matches: 16. Germline V gene lookup returns CDR1 PRHDT and CDR2 FYEKMQ (reference sequence). The length of the CDR3 is 19 residues. The chain's CDR3 is CASSFGRVLAGVSADTQYF. The CDR3 nucleotides are TGTGCCAGCAGCTTCGGTCGTGTGCTAGCGGGAGTGTCGGCAGATACGCAGTATTTT.

This clonotype was counted only a few times. The chain has TRBV2 and TRBJ2-5; 9 bases map to TRBD1. Matching the DNA end better, TRBJ2-7 makes the J call doubtful. Germline V gene sequence: CDR1 SNHLY, CDR2 FYNNEI. The CDR3 has 13 amino acids. The CDR3, as DNA: TGTGCCAGCACGGGACAGGGACGTGACGAGCAGTACTTC. It encodes CASTGQGRDEQYF.

In its sample, this clonotype was seen a few times. V gene TRBV9 combines with J gene TRBJ2-2; D call uncertain. CDR3 size: 15 residues. Germline V gene data show CDR1 as SGDLS and CDR2 as YYNGEE. Trimming took off 3 bases at V and 2 bases at J, with 11 bases between the two ends. The CDR3 DNA sequence: TGTGCCAGCAGCGAGGGTCCTCCCAACACCGGGGAGCTGTTTTTT. It translates to CASSEGPPNTGELFF. Based on the CDR3 plus reference TRBV9 and TRBJ2-2, the full variable domain is DSGVTQTPKHLITATGQRVTLRCSPRSGDLSVYWYQQSLDQGLQFLIQYYNGEERAKGNILERFSAQQFPDLHSELNLSSLELGDSALYFCASSEGPPNTGELFFGEGSRLTVL.

This rearrangement joins TRBV5-1 to TRBJ2-7; D remains ambiguous. With 8 bases removed from V and 5 bases from J, the gap between germline ends came to 8 bases. The CDR3 is made up of 10 amino acids. Germline V gene lookup returns CDR1 SGHRS and CDR2 YFSETQ. For the CDR3, the DNA is TGCGCCAGGGCCTTTCACGAGCAGTACTTC. Translation gives CARAFHEQYF.

In nucleotides, the CDR3 is TGTGCCAGCAGCCAAGATCCTGGGGCGGGGCAGGGGTGGAATCAGCCCCAGCATTTT. It is translated as CASSQDPGAGQGWNQPQHF. The V and J genes are TRBV3-1 and TRBJ1-5; tentatively, D is TRBD1 (6 bases). V lost 0 bases to trimming and J lost 4 bases, with 22 bases between them. This CDR3 comprises 19 residues. The germline CDR1 and CDR2 sequences are LGHDT and YNNKEL (reference sequence).

Comment on this clonotype: At one boundary the junction diverges from the germline segment, which might be a read error. The gene calls are TRBV6-1 and TRBJ2-4; tentatively, D is TRBD2 (5 bases). The DNA end is a closer match to TRBJ2-7, so the J assignment may be wrong. There are 15 residues in the CDR3. Germline-derived CDR1 and CDR2 are MNHNS and SASEGT. CDR3 bases: TGTGGCAGCAGTGGGTCAACTAGTCCCAGCTACGAGCAGTACTTC. This codes for CGSSGSTSPSYEQYF.

The DNA of the CDR3 is TGTGCCAGCAGCGTAGGTGGGGAGCCTTACAATGAGCAGTTCTTC. Residues: CASSVGGEPYNEQFF. The chain has TRBV9 and TRBJ2-1; tentatively, D is TRBD2 (5 bases). V lost 0 bases to trimming and J lost 4 bases, with 11 bases between them. This CDR3 contains 15 residues. The germline V gene encodes CDR1 SGDLS and CDR2 YYNGEE. Based on the CDR3 plus reference TRBV9 and TRBJ2-1, the full variable domain is DSGVTQTPKHLITATGQRVTLRCSPRSGDLSVYWYQQSLDQGLQFLIQYYNGEERAKGNILERFSAQQFPDLHSELNLSSLELGDSALYFCASSVGGEPYNEQFFGPGTRLTVL.

This clonotype was counted a few times. V and J are TRBV5-1 and TRBJ2-4; D is unclear. Looked up from germline, CDR1 is SGHRS and CDR2 is YFSETQ. Trimming stripped 1 base from V and 6 bases from J, with 2 bases between. The CDR3 totals 11 residues. The CDR3 protein is CASSLSNIQYF. As DNA, the CDR3 is TGCGCCAGCAGCTTGTCAAACATTCAGTACTTC.

This clonotype was seen a handful of times. The J gene is TRBJ2-1, the V gene TRBV29-1; 7 bases map to TRBD1. CDR1 and CDR2 from the germline V gene are SQVTM and ANQGSEA. The CDR3 contains 14 residues. The trim removed 5 bases at V and 7 bases at J, leaving 11 bases unmatched. The CDR3 DNA follows: TGCAGCGTTACTGTACAGGGGATTCGGAATGAGCAGTTCTTC. Translating gives CSVTVQGIRNEQFF.

This clonotype was observed a few times. The CDR3 protein is CASSRTGVGNEQFF. Here the CDR3 DNA reads TGTGCCAGCAGTCGGACAGGGGTGGGGAATGAGCAGTTCTTC. The chain carries TRBV12-3 or TRBV12-4 and TRBJ2-1; TRBD1 agrees at 9 bases. V shed 5 bases, J shed 7 bases, and the junction held 6 bases outside the gene matches. The CDR3 runs 14 residues.

This CDR3 is CASSHNGGNYEQYF. Written as DNA, the CDR3 is TGTGCCAGCAGTCACAACGGGGGAAACTACGAGCAGTACTTC. The V and J genes are TRBV6-2 or TRBV6-3 and TRBJ2-7; tentatively, D is TRBD2 (6 bases). The germline V gene has CDR1 MNHEY and CDR2 SVGEGT. CDR3 length: 14 amino acids. Trimming pared 5 bases from V and 3 bases from J, leaving 14 bases between.

This clonotype was seen more than once but under ten times. V usage is TRBV6-5 and J usage is TRBJ2-4, with 8 bases that match TRBD2. The end of the DNA is better explained by TRBJ2-7, so the J call may be wrong. CDR3 length: 15 amino acids. Germline V gene data show CDR1 as MNHEY and CDR2 as SVGAGI. The CDR3 DNA reads as TGTGCCAGCAGTTCGCCGGGAGGGCAGTCCTACGAGCAGTACTTC. Its protein product is CASSSPGGQSYEQYF.

This clonotype was recorded a few times. The CDR3 spells CASSLALAVVSYEQYF. The CDR3 coding sequence is TGTGCCAGCAGTTTAGCGCTGGCGGTTGTCTCTTACGAGCAGTACTTC. The chain uses TRBV12-3 or TRBV12-4 and TRBJ2-7, with D unresolved. V shed 0 bases and J shed 4 bases, with 16 bases lying between them. CDR3 length: 16 residues.